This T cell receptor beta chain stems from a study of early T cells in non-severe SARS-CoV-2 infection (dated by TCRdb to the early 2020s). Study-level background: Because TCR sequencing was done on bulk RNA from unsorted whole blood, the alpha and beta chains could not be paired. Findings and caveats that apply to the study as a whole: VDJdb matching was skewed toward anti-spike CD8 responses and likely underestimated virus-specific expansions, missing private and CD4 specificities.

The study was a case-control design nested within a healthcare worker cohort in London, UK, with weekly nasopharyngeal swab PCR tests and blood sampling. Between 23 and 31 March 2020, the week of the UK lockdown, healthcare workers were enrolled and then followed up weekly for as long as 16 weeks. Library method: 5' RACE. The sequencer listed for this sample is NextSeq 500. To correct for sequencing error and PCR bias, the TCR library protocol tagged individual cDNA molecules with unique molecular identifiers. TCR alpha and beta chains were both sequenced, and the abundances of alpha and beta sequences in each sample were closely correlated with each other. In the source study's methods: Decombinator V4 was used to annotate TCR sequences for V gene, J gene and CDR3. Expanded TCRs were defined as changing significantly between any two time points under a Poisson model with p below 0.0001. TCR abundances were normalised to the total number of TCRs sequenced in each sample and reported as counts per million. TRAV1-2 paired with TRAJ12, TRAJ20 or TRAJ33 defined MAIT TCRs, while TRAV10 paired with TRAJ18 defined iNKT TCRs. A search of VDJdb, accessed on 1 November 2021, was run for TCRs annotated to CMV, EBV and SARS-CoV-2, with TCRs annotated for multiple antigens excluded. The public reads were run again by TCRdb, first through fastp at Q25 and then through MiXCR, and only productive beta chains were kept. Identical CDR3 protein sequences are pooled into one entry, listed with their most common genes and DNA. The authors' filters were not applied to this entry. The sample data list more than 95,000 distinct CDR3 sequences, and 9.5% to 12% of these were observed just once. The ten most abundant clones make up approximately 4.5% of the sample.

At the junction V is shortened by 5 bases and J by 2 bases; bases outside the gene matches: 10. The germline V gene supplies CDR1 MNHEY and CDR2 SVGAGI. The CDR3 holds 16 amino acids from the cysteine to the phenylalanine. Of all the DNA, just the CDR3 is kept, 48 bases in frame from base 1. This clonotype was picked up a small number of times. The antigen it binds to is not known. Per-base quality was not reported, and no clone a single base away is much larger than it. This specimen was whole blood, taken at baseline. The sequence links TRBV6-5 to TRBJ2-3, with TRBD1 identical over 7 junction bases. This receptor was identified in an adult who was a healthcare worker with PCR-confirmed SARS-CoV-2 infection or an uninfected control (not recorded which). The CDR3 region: CASSDKTGPFTDTQYF. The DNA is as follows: TGTGCCAGCAGTGACAAGACAGGGCCCTTCACAGATACGCAGTATTTT.